This TCR beta chain originates from a study of sequential checkpoint blockade in melanoma. Overall study context: After both sequences, patients received maintenance nivolumab. Around 21 patients had matched tumor biopsies before treatment and at week 13 after nivolumab or ipilimumab alone.

The CDR3 consists of 14 residues. V was pared by 6 bases and J by 6 bases, with 10 bases of the junction left unmatched. Per the germline V gene, CDR1 is MDHEN and CDR2 is SYDVKM. This clone was picked up a small number of times. As to treatment: randomized to nivolumab then ipilimumab (arm A) or the reverse (arm B). Profiling relied on immunoSEQ multiplex PCR, and the TCRdb table lists in-frame clones only, not all of them. The sample has 5,000 to 6,500 clones; around 17% are singletons. The chain uses TRBV28 and TRBJ2-7; 8 nucleotides align to TRBD1. The sample was tumor tissue (inferred from file names), taken from a patient given nivolumab and ipilimumab in sequence. The TCR originated in a human donor with melanoma. The CDR3 protein is CASSPGQVLSEQYF. In nucleotides, the CDR3 is TGTGCCAGCAGCCCGGGACAGGTCCTTTCCGAGCAGTACTTC.